This TCR beta chain was retrieved from a study of blood T cell repertoires in COVID-19. Clones were read by immunoSEQ multiplex PCR, and TCRdb kept only the in-frame ones, dropping some. The table shows tens of thousands of clones, with approximately 87% occurring only once. Sequencing was performed on peripheral blood. The receptor was isolated from a woman aged 55-75 years with COVID-19, enrolled during active disease.

CDR3 in DNA: TGTGCCAGTAGTGCAGGGACTATCGACTATTCCTACAATGAGCAGTTCTTC. This sequence encodes CASSAGTIDYSYNEQFF. The rearrangement joins TRBV19 to TRBJ2-1; 7 nucleotides line up with TRBD2. V was pared by 5 bases and J by 1 base, with 11 bases of the junction left unmatched. The CDR3 has 17 residues. CDR1 and CDR2 from the germline V gene are LNHDA and SQIVND (reference sequence).